These 5 T cell receptor beta chains came from one sample sequenced in a study of identical twins (TCRdb year 2016). The library was built by means of 5' RACE. The data were produced on an Illumina HiSeq 2000. The public reads were quality trimmed at Q25 with fastp and then assembled into clones with MiXCR by TCRdb, keeping productive beta chains. Merged by CDR3 protein, the rows form single entries marked with the most common genes and DNA. The sample table shows 600,000 to 700,000 distinct CDR3 sequences, and 21% are seen once. The ten largest make up about 4.3% of the sample. Another study also made use of these data, one on T cells expressing NK-cell markers.

The specimen sequenced was PBMCs. These receptors originate from a young woman in good health.

The rearrangement uses TRBV5-6 and TRBJ2-5, with no clear D. This CDR3 contains 12 residues. CDR1 SGHDT and CDR2 YYEEEE come from the germline V gene. With 3 bases removed from V and 4 bases from J, the gap between germline ends came to 7 bases. The chain's CDR3 is CASSSQTETQYF. As DNA, the CDR3 is TGTGCCAGCAGCTCGCAAACAGAGACCCAGTACTTC.

This clonotype came up many times. The chain uses TRBV2 and TRBJ2-2; TRBD1 is a possible D gene (6 bases). Trimming left V 0 bases short and J 7 bases short, with 18 bases between. The CDR3 runs to 17 residues. Germline V gene lookup returns CDR1 SNHLY and CDR2 FYNNEI. CDR3 bases: TGTGCCAGCAGTGAAGCTCTCGGCAGGGGAAGTGTCGGGGAGCTGTTTTTT. It codes for CASSEALGRGSVGELFF.

This clonotype was detected a few times. This chain joins TRBV5-1 and TRBJ2-1; 9 nucleotides align to TRBD2. The V segment lost 2 bases and the J segment 0 bases; nucleotides outside the gene matches: 9. The length of the CDR3 is 18 residues. CDR1 and CDR2 (germline): SGHRS, YFSETQ. DNA of the CDR3: TGCGCCAGCAGCTTCAACCTAGCGGGGAAAAGCTCCTACAATGAGCAGTTCTTC. Amino acid sequence: CASSFNLAGKSSYNEQFF.

The chain couples TRBV6-5 to TRBJ2-1; possibly TRBD1 for D (5 bases). Germline assignment: CDR1 MNHEY and CDR2 SVGAGI. V shed 2 bases and J shed 8 bases, with 16 bases lying between them. The CDR3 consists of 15 residues. CDR3: CASSYAEMGLDEQFF. As DNA, the CDR3 is TGTGCCAGCAGTTACGCCGAAATGGGGCTGGATGAGCAGTTCTTC.

The V gene is TRBV5-1, the J gene TRBJ2-3; tentative D call: TRBD2 (6 bases). Trimming shortened V by 3 bases and J by 4 bases, and 9 bases separated the two germline ends. This CDR3 region has 13 residues. CDR1 SGHRS and CDR2 YFSETQ come from the germline V gene. The CDR3 DNA follows: TGCGCCAGCAGCTCGGGGGTTTCAGATACGCAGTATTTT. It is translated as CASSSGVSDTQYF.